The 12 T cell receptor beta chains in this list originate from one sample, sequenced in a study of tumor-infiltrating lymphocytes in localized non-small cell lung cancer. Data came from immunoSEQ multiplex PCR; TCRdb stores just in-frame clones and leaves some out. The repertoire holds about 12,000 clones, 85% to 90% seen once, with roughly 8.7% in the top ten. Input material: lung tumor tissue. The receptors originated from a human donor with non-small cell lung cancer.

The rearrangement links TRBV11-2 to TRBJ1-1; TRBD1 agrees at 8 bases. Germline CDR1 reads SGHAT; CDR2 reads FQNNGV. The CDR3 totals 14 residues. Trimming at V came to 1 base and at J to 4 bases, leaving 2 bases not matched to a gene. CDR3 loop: CASSLAQGATEAFF. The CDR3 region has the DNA TGTGCCAGCAGCTTAGCTCAGGGGGCCACTGAAGCTTTCTTT.

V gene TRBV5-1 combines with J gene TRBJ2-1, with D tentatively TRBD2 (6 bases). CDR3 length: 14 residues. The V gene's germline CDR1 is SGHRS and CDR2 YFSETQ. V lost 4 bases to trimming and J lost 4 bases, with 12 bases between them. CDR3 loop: CASSLGLGYNEQFF. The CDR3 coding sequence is TGCGCCAGCAGCCTGGGACTTGGATACAATGAGCAGTTCTTC. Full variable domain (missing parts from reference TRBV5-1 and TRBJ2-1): KAGVTQTPRYLIKTRGQQVTLSCSPISGHRSVSWYQQTPGQGLQFLFEYFSETQRNKGNFPGRFSGRQFSNSRSEMNVSTLELGDSALYLCASSLGLGYNEQFFGPGTRLTVL.

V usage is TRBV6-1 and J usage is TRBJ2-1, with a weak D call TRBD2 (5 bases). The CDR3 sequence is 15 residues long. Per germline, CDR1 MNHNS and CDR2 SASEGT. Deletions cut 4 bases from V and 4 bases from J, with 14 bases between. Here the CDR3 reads CASSGLRAAYNEQFF. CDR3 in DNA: TGTGCCAGCAGTGGATTGAGGGCCGCGTACAATGAGCAGTTCTTC.

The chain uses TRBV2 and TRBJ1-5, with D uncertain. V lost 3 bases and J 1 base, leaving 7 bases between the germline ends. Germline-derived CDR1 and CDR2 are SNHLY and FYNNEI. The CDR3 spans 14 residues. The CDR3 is CASSERHSNQPQHF. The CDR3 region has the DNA TGTGCCAGCAGTGAGCGGCACAGCAATCAGCCCCAGCATTTT.

The CDR3 here is CAISDFRGTNRNTIYF. The DNA of the CDR3 is TGTGCCATCAGTGATTTTAGGGGCACAAACAGAAACACCATATATTTT. The chain uses TRBV10-3 and TRBJ1-3; TRBD1 is a possible D gene (5 bases). Germline V gene lookup returns CDR1 ENHRY and CDR2 SYGVKD. The CDR3 consists of 16 residues. Trimming took 3 bases from V and 5 from J, leaving 17 bases between them.

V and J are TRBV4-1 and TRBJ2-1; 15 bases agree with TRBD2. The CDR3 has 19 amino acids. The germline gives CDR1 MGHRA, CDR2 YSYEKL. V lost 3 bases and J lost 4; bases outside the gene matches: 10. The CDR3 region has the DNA TGCGCCAGCAGCCACCCAGGACTAGCGGGAGGGCCGGGTTACAATGAGCAGTTCTTC. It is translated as CASSHPGLAGGPGYNEQFF.

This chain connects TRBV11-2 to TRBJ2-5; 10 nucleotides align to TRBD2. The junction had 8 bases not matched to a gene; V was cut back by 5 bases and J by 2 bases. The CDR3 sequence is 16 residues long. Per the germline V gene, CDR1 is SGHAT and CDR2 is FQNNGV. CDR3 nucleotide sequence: TGTGCCAGCAGCCCGGGGGGACTAGCGTATCAAGAGACCCAGTACTTC. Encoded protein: CASSPGGLAYQETQYF.

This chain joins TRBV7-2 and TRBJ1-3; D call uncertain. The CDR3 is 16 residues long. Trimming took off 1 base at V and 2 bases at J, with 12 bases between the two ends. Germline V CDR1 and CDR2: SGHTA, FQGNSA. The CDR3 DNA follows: TGTGCCAGCAGCTTAGGGCCTTTTGATGCTGGAAACACCATATATTTT. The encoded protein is CASSLGPFDAGNTIYF.

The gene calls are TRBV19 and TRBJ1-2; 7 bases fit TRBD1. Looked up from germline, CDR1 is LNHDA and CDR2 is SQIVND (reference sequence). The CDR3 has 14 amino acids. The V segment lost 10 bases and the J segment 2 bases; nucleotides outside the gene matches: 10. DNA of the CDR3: TGTGCCACCAAAAGGGGCAGGGGGAACTATGGCTACACCTTC. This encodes CATKRGRGNYGYTF.

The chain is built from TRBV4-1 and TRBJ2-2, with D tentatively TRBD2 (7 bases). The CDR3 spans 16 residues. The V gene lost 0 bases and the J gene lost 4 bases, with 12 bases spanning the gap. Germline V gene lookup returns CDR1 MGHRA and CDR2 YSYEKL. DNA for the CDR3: TGCGCCAGCAGCCAAGAGGCGGGGGCCATCACCGGGGAGCTGTTTTTT. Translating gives CASSQEAGAITGELFF.

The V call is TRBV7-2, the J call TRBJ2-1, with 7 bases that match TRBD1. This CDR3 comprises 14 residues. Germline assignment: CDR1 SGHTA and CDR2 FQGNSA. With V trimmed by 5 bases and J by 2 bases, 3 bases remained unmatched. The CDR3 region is CASSQDRPYNEQFF. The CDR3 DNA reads TGTGCCAGCAGCCAGGACAGGCCCTACAATGAGCAGTTCTTC.

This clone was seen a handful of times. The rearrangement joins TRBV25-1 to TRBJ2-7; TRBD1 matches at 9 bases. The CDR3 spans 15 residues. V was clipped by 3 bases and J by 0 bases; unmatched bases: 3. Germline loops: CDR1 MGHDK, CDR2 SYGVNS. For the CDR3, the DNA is TGTGCCAGCAGTGAGGGACAGGGCACCTCCTACGAGCAGTACTTC. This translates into CASSEGQGTSYEQYF.